This TCR beta chain was recovered during a study of early T cells in non-severe SARS-CoV-2 infection. About the study: From unsorted whole blood, bulk RNA was sequenced, and the chains remained unpaired.

This clonotype was recorded many times. Its antigen remains unidentified. V was clipped by 3 bases and J by 3 bases, with 8 bases between them. CDR3 length: 14 amino acids. CDR1 is KGHSH and CDR2 is LQKENI in the germline V gene. Findings and caveats of the study: Matching against VDJdb likely underestimated virus-specific expansions, favoring anti-spike CD8.

Attached unique molecular identifiers marked individual cDNA molecules. TCRdb ran MiXCR on the 5' RACE reads and lists one entry per CDR3 protein. This repertoire shows tens of thousands of distinct CDR3 sequences, approximately 9.2% found once; its top ten account for around an eighth. This chain joins TRBV18 and TRBJ1-4; no definite D call. This TCR came from an adult who was a healthcare worker with PCR-confirmed SARS-CoV-2 infection or an uninfected control (not recorded which). The sample was whole blood, taken at baseline. The chain's CDR3 is CASSPGESNEKLFF. The CDR3 DNA follows: TGTGCCAGCTCACCGGGTGAATCTAATGAAAAACTGTTTTTT.